The source of this TCR beta chain is a study of blood T cell repertoires in COVID-19. Study information: Acute and convalescent COVID-19 specimens originated in the United States, Italy and Spain. PBMCs, B-cell-depleted T cells, or T cells were the source of the cDNA or gDNA that made up the material.

The CDR3 has 14 residues. V lost 3 bases and J 4 bases, leaving 15 bases between the germline ends. Germline V lookup: CDR1 GTSNPN, CDR2 SVGIG (reference sequence). Authors' processing steps: Scientists estimated how many nucleated cells there were by amplifying reference gene primers. Profiled with immunoSEQ multiplex PCR; TCRdb holds only in-frame clones, not every one. The V and J calls and clone size come from that table; D and trimming were worked out from the DNA. The sample consists of some 260,000 clones, 88% of them appearing once. The rearrangement links TRBV30 to TRBJ1-1, with D possibly TRBD1 on 6 matching bases. The sequence was obtained from a woman aged 40 to 49 who had recovered from COVID-19. Sequencing used peripheral blood. The CDR3 protein is CAWRNAGVSTEAFF. CDR3 in DNA: TGTGCCTGGAGGAACGCAGGGGTGAGCACTGAAGCTTTCTTT.